The TCR beta chain described here comes from a study of blood T cell repertoires in COVID-19. The CDR3 covers 13 residues. Germline lookup yields CDR1 LNHDA and CDR2 SQIVND (reference sequence). V lost 2 bases and J 4 bases, leaving 9 bases between the germline ends. Seattle's cohort entered during active infection and was followed longitudinally. The table came from immunoSEQ multiplex PCR; TCRdb's copy has only in-frame clones and leaves some out. The repertoire has 250,000 to 400,000 clones, around 90% of them found once; the top ten carry less than 3.5%. Material: peripheral blood. The J gene is TRBJ2-7, the V gene TRBV19; a weak D match, TRBD1 (6 bases). The receptor's source is a woman aged 25-40 years with COVID-19, enrolled during active disease. The CDR3 region is CASSIQGFYEQYF. The DNA of the CDR3 is TGTGCCAGTAGTATACAGGGGTTTTACGAGCAGTACTTC.